This T cell receptor (beta chain) was recovered during a study of blood T cell repertoires in COVID-19. Across the study: Some COVID-19 samples were acute and others convalescent; all came from the United States, Italy and Spain. Sample material is recorded as cDNA or gDNA derived from T cells, B-cell-depleted T cells, or PBMCs.

This CDR3 region has 14 residues. V shed 4 bases and J shed 1 base, with 10 bases lying between them. CDR1 and CDR2 (germline): SGHRS, YFSETQ. Original processing methods: Reference gene primer amplification gave estimated nucleated cell counts. Here immunoSEQ multiplex PCR was the method, and the copy in TCRdb shows in-frame clones only, minus some. V, J and clone size are taken as reported in that table, and D and trimming were inferred from the DNA itself. The repertoire has tens of thousands of clones, 75% to 90% of them found once; the top ten carry 10% to 12%. This clone came up once. This chain links TRBV5-1 with TRBJ2-3, with D perhaps TRBD2 (6 bases). What was sequenced was peripheral blood. The TCR comes from a human donor in a cohort sampled during active COVID-19. The CDR3 protein is CASSLGSGTDTQYF. The CDR3 DNA is TGCGCCAGCAGCCTCGGGAGCGGCACAGATACGCAGTATTTT.